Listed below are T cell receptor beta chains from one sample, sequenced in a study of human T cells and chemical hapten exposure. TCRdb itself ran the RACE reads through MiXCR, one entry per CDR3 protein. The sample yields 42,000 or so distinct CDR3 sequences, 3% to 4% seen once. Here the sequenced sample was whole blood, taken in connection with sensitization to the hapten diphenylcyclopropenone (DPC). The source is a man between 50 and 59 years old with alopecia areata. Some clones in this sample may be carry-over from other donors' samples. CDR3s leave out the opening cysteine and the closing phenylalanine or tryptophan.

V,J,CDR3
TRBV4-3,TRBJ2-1,ASSQETSGEEEQF
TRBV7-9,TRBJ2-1,ASSQPGTSGINEQF
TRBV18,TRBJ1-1,ASSPREPTEAF
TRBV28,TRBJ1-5,ASSYQGIRSYSNQPQH
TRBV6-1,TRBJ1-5,ASSGGTGGAGAQH
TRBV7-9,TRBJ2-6,ASSTAQGASGANVLT
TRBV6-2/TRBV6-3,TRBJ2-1,ASRQPGTNYNEQF
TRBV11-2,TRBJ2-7,ASSLVGHDWSYEQY
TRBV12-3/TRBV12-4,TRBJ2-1,ASRPGQTNEQF
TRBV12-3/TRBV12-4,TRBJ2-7,ASGQQERSYEQY
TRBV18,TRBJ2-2,ASSPTQRESGELF
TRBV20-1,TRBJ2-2,SARDPAGGPTGELF
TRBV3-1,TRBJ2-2,ASSWAGPTTGELF
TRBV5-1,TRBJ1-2,ASSFGRGLDGYT
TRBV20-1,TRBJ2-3,SARVGGSTDTQY
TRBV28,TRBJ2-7,ASRSPGTAAGEQY
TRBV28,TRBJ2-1,ASSSYVDEQF